This section outlines one TCR beta chain sequence together with its context. Its antigen is still unknown. One end of the junction fails to match germline, which may point to a read error. The data were obtained in a study of control samples from healthy donors and cancer patients (dated by TCRdb to the early 2020s). Preparation of the library involved the immunoSEQ multiplex PCR assay. Not all clones reach the TCRdb copy of this immuneACCESS table, which keeps in-frame sequences only. Checked studies attribute under half of the gap to unresolved V genes and leave the rest unexplained. Counted in this sample were about 170,000 clones; around 94% of them appeared once. 1.2% to 1.5% of the sample is taken by the ten largest. The germline V gene yields MNHNS for CDR1 and SASEGT for CDR2. The CDR3, cysteine through phenylalanine, is 15 amino acids long. The only DNA kept is the CDR3, 45 bases in frame from the first base.

The sequence derives from a woman under 30 in good health. This sequence uses TRBV6-1 and TRBJ2-7, with the D gene not clear enough to name. Source material: blood. DNA sequence: TGTGCCAGCAGGGAAGGTGTAGCTGCTGCCTACGAGCAGTACTTC. Translation gives CASREGVAAAYEQYF.